These 10 T cell receptor beta chains came from one sample sequenced in a study of cytomegalovirus exposure and HLA in healthy donors. PCR used 60 Vbeta primers and 13 Jbeta primers. Sequencing used immunoSEQ multiplex PCR; TCRdb keeps in-frame clones, though not all of them. The sample records some 65,000 clones, around 68% being singletons. The sample consisted of PBMCs. The receptors were sampled from a woman aged 25 to 39 in good health and CMV-seronegative.

This chain links TRBV6-1 with TRBJ1-2; a possible D gene is TRBD1 (5 bases). The CDR3 runs 15 residues. The germline gives CDR1 MNHNS, CDR2 SASEGT. V lost 2 bases to trimming and J lost 1 base, with 11 bases between them. The CDR3 DNA sequence: TGTGCCAGCAGTGAACGGAGGGACCATAACTATGGCTACACCTTC. As protein: CASSERRDHNYGYTF.

The sample holds many counts of this clone. The rearrangement joins TRBV29-1 to TRBJ2-7; TRBD1 is a possible D gene (6 bases). CDR1 SQVTM and CDR2 ANQGSEA come from the germline V gene. Between the trimmed V and J ends, which lost 5 bases and 1 base, there was a span of 9 bases. This CDR3 is 12 amino acids long. The CDR3 region has the DNA TGCAGCGTTCTAGGGGGATCCTACGAGCAGTACTTC. This translates into CSVLGGSYEQYF.

In this sample, this clone turned up a few times. V usage is TRBV2 and J usage is TRBJ1-4; a possible D gene is TRBD1 (6 bases). Trimming cost V 5 bases and J 7 bases, with 14 bases left between them. This CDR3 spans 14 amino acids. Germline CDR1 is SNHLY and CDR2 is FYNNEI. The CDR3 here is CASSLTGNREKLFF. The CDR3 region has the DNA TGTGCCAGCAGTCTGACAGGAAATCGTGAAAAACTGTTTTTT.

Written as DNA, the CDR3 is TGTGCCAGCAGCTTAATGCCCGCCGGGGGGGAGCAGTACTTC. Translating it yields CASSLMPAGGEQYF. The chain recombines TRBV7-3 with TRBJ2-7; 7 positions match TRBD2. This CDR3 is built from 14 residues. The germline gives CDR1 SGHTA, CDR2 FQGTGA. Trimming removed 1 base from V and 7 bases from J; junction bases left unmatched: 7. Drawing the rest from reference TRBV7-3 and TRBJ2-7, the complete variable domain is GAGVSQTPSNKVTEKGKYVELRCDPISGHTALYWYRQSLGQGPEFLIYFQGTGAADDSGLPNDRFFAVRPEGSVSTLKIQRTERGDSAVYLCASSLMPAGGEQYFGPGTRLTVT.

For this clone: Germline is not matched at one junction end, which may reflect a read error. The chain employs TRBV7-7 and TRBJ2-5; no firm D call. The CDR3 runs 14 residues. From germline, CDR1 is SSHAT and CDR2 FNYEAQ (reference sequence). The CDR3 protein is CASSLAGRQETQYF. DNA of the CDR3: TGTGCTAGCAGCTTAGCTGGGCGCCAAGAGACCCAGTACTTC.

CDR3 residues: CASSSTTGIRRETQYF. In DNA form, the CDR3 reads TGTGCCAGCAGTTCTACTACAGGGATTCGGAGGGAGACCCAGTACTTC. J is TRBJ2-5 and V is TRBV27, with D maybe TRBD1 (6 bases). Germline assignment: CDR1 MNHEY and CDR2 SMNVEV (reference sequence). This CDR3 has 16 amino acids. The V end lost 4 bases, the J end lost 5 bases, and 20 bases lay between the germline ends.

V usage is TRBV2 and J usage is TRBJ1-4; TRBD1 is a possible D gene (5 bases). The germline CDR1 and CDR2 sequences are SNHLY and FYNNEI. This CDR3 has 14 amino acids. The germline V and J ends were trimmed by 8 bases and 4 bases, with 14 bases remaining between them. The CDR3 reads CASRSGLGNEKLFF. DNA for the CDR3: TGTGCCAGCCGATCAGGGTTGGGTAATGAAAAACTGTTTTTT.

The gene calls are TRBV5-5 and TRBJ2-7; D unresolved. Germline V gene data show CDR1 as SGHKS and CDR2 as YYEKEE (reference sequence). The CDR3 length is 11 residues. V dropped 2 bases and J dropped 4 bases, with 4 bases sitting between them. The DNA for the CDR3 is TGTGCCAGCAGCTTCAGATACGAGCAGTACTTC. Translating gives CASSFRYEQYF.

The V call is TRBV6-5, the J call TRBJ2-3; possible D gene TRBD2, 6 bases. Trimming cost V 0 bases and J 6 bases, with 13 bases left between them. This CDR3 spans 15 amino acids. CDR1 MNHEY and CDR2 SVGAGI come from the germline V gene. The CDR3 reads CASSYSRGFTDTQYF. CDR3 in DNA: TGTGCCAGCAGTTACTCGCGGGGATTCACGGATACGCAGTATTTT.

The chain uses TRBV2 and TRBJ1-3; unclear D gene. The V gene's germline CDR1 is SNHLY and CDR2 FYNNEI. This CDR3 contains 18 residues. V lost 8 bases and J 0 bases, leaving 23 bases between the germline ends. The CDR3 spells CASETNFSPTSSGNTIYF. The CDR3 DNA follows: TGTGCCAGCGAAACCAACTTTAGTCCAACGAGCTCTGGAAACACCATATATTTT.